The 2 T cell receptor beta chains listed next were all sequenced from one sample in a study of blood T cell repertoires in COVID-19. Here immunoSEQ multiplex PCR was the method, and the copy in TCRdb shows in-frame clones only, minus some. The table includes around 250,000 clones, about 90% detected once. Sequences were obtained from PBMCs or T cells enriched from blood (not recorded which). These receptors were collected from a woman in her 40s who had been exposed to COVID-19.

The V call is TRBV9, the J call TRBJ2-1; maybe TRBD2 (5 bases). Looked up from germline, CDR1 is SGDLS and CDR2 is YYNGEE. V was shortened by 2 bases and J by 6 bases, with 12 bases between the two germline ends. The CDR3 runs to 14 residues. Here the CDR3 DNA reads TGTGCCAGCAGCGTTGAGGGTGGTAGCAATGAGCAGTTCTTC. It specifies CASSVEGGSNEQFF.

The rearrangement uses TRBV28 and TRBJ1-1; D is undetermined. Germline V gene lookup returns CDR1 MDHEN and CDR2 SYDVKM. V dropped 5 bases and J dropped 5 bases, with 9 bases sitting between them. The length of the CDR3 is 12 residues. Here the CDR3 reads CASSLRKTEAFF. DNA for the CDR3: TGTGCCAGCAGTCTGAGGAAAACTGAAGCTTTCTTT.